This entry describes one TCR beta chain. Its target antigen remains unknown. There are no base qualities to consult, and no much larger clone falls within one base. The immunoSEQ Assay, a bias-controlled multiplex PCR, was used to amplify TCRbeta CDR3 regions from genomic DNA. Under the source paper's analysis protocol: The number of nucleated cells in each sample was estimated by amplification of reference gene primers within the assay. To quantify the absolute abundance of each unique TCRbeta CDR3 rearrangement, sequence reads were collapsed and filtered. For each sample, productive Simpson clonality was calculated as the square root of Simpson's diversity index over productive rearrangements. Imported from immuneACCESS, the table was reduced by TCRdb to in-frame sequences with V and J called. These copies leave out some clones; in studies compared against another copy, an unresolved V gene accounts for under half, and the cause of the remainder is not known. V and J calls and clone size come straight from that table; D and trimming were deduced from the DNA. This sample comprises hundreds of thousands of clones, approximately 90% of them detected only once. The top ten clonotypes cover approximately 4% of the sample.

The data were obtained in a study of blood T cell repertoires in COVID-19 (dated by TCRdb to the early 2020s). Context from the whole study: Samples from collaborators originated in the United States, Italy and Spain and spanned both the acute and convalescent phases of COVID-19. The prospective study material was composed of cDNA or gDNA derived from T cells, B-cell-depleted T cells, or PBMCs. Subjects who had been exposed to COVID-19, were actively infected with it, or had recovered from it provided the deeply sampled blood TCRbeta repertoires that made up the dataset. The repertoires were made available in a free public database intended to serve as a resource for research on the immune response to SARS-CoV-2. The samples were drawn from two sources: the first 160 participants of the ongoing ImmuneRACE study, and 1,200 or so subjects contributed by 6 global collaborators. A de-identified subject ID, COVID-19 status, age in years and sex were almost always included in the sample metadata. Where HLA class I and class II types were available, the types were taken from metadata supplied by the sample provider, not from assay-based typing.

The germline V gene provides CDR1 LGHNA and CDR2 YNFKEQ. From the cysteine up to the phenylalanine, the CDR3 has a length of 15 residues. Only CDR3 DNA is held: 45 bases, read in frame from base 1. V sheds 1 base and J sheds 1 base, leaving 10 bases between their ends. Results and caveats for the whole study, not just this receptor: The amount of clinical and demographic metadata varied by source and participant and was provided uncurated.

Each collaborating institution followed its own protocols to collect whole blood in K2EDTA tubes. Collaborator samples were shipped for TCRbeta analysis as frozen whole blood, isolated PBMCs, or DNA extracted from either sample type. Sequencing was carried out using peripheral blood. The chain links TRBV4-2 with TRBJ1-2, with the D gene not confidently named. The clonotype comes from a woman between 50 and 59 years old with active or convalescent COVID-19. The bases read TGTGCCAGCAGCCAAGGTTTTGTAGTTAACTATGGCTACACCTTC. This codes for CASSQGFVVNYGYTF.